The entry below describes one T cell receptor (beta chain). The antigen is undetermined. J lost 0 bases, V lost 6 bases, and 9 bases had no gene match. This CDR3 comprises 17 residues. The germline CDR1 and CDR2 sequences are PRHDT and FYEKMQ (reference sequence). Lung cancer patients with chemo-refractory metastatic non-small-cell disease were given focal radiation plus CTLA-4 blockade with ipilimumab. These data belong to a study of radiotherapy plus CTLA-4 blockade in lung cancer. Background on the study: Objective responses emerged in roughly a sixth of patients, and roughly 30% attained disease control.

Study-level results: Blood TCR clones of tumor origin expanded after radiotherapy plus ipilimumab. The best predictor of response was reported to be early blood T cell clone dynamics, with interferon-beta.

Assay: immunoSEQ multiplex PCR; the TCRdb copy retains only in-frame clones and omits some. The table includes 60,000 to 85,000 clones, approximately 86% detected once. The chain couples TRBV13 to TRBJ2-7; 12 positions match TRBD2. This specimen was peripheral blood, taken from a patient treated with radiotherapy plus ipilimumab. This TCR derives from a human donor with non-small cell lung cancer who had stable disease on radiotherapy plus ipilimumab. CDR3 amino acids: CASSSGTSGLVSYEQYF. DNA of the CDR3: TGTGCCAGCAGTAGCGGGACTAGCGGGTTGGTCTCCTACGAGCAGTACTTC.